This is a list of T cell receptor beta chains from one sample in a study of cytomegalovirus exposure and HLA in healthy donors. Repertoires were generated with immunoSEQ multiplex PCR, while TCRdb's copy carries only in-frame clones and drops some. The profile shows roughly 100,000 clones, roughly 70% of them singletons. The sequencing input was PBMCs. These receptor sequences come from a man in his forties in good health and CMV-seronegative. CDR3s include the opening cysteine and the closing phenylalanine or tryptophan. Each record gives: D gene, V gene, J gene, clone size, CDR3 protein, CDR3 DNA. D genes are given only for firm matches. Size values are once, few and many counts, or a class for expanded clones, and some rows have none.

d_gene: TRBD2; v_gene: TRBV7-6; j_gene: TRBJ2-7; abundance: -; CDR3aa: CASSPIAGITYEQYF; CDR3nt: TGTGCCAGCAGCCCCATAGCGGGTATAACCTACGAGCAGTACTTC
d_gene: -; v_gene: TRBV20-1; j_gene: TRBJ2-2; abundance: -; CDR3aa: CSAPNTGELFF; CDR3nt: TGCAGTGCTCCTAACACCGGGGAGCTGTTTTTT
d_gene: TRBD1; v_gene: TRBV30; j_gene: TRBJ1-1; abundance: -; CDR3aa: CAWQQGERTEAFF; CDR3nt: TGTGCCTGGCAACAGGGGGAGAGGACTGAAGCTTTCTTT
d_gene: -; v_gene: TRBV30; j_gene: TRBJ1-5; abundance: -; CDR3aa: CAWGTTGIHQPQHF; CDR3nt: TGTGCCTGGGGTACAACAGGGATCCATCAGCCCCAGCATTTT
d_gene: -; v_gene: TRBV7-9; j_gene: TRBJ1-5; abundance: -; CDR3aa: CASSLFPGNSNQPQHF; CDR3nt: TGTGCCAGCAGCCTATTTCCCGGGAATAGCAATCAGCCCCAGCATTTT
d_gene: -; v_gene: TRBV27; j_gene: TRBJ1-1; abundance: -; CDR3aa: CASSLAQGLEAFF; CDR3nt: TGTGCCAGCAGTTTAGCCCAAGGACTTGAAGCTTTCTTT
d_gene: -; v_gene: TRBV7-9; j_gene: TRBJ2-1; abundance: -; CDR3aa: CASSLETGTYNEQFF; CDR3nt: TGTGCCAGCAGCTTAGAGACAGGAACCTACAATGAGCAGTTCTTC
d_gene: TRBD1; v_gene: TRBV15; j_gene: TRBJ1-1; abundance: once; CDR3aa: CATSRPDRSEAFF; CDR3nt: TGTGCCACCAGCAGACCGGACAGGAGTGAAGCTTTCTTT
d_gene: TRBD2; v_gene: TRBV5-3; j_gene: TRBJ2-2; abundance: -; CDR3aa: CARSSFFGELAGKAVNTGELFF; CDR3nt: TGTGCCAGAAGCTCCTTTTTTGGTGAACTAGCGGGAAAGGCGGTGAACACCGGGGAGCTGTTTTTT
d_gene: TRBD1; v_gene: TRBV29-1; j_gene: TRBJ2-7; abundance: -; CDR3aa: CSVGTGGSYEQYF; CDR3nt: TGCAGCGTTGGGACAGGGGGCTCCTACGAGCAGTACTTC
d_gene: TRBD1; v_gene: TRBV9; j_gene: TRBJ2-7; abundance: -; CDR3aa: CASSVGDRVYEQYF; CDR3nt: TGTGCCAGCAGCGTAGGTGACAGGGTATACGAGCAGTACTTC
d_gene: -; v_gene: TRBV25-1; j_gene: TRBJ1-2; abundance: -; CDR3aa: CASSEEGDGYTF; CDR3nt: TGTGCCAGCAGTGAAGAAGGGGATGGCTACACCTTC
d_gene: -; v_gene: TRBV10-3; j_gene: TRBJ1-4; abundance: medium-sized; CDR3aa: CATRGGPNEKLFF; CDR3nt: TGTGCTACGAGGGGGGGCCCCAATGAAAAACTGTTTTTT
d_gene: -; v_gene: TRBV27; j_gene: TRBJ2-2; abundance: -; CDR3aa: CASQAANTGELFF; CDR3nt: TGTGCCAGTCAAGCCGCGAACACCGGGGAGCTGTTTTTT
d_gene: TRBD1; v_gene: TRBV27; j_gene: TRBJ1-4; abundance: -; CDR3aa: CASRGPGGLKGKLFF; CDR3nt: TGTGCCAGCAGGGGTCCAGGGGGCTTGAAAGGAAAACTGTTTTTT
d_gene: TRBD2; v_gene: TRBV27; j_gene: TRBJ2-1; abundance: -; CDR3aa: CASRSAGTSGYNEQFF; CDR3nt: TGTGCCAGCAGATCCGCCGGGACTAGCGGATACAATGAGCAGTTCTTC
d_gene: -; v_gene: TRBV7-9; j_gene: TRBJ1-5; abundance: -; CDR3aa: CASGGPSSNQPQHF; CDR3nt: TGTGCCAGCGGGGGCCCATCTAGCAATCAGCCCCAGCATTTT
d_gene: TRBD1; v_gene: TRBV5-1; j_gene: TRBJ1-1; abundance: -; CDR3aa: CASSPGQIMNTEAFF; CDR3nt: TGCGCCAGCAGCCCGGGACAGATCATGAACACTGAAGCTTTCTTT
d_gene: -; v_gene: TRBV5-1; j_gene: TRBJ1-1; abundance: -; CDR3aa: CASSLESWGVNTEAFF; CDR3nt: TGCGCCAGCAGCTTGGAGTCCTGGGGGGTGAACACTGAAGCTTTCTTT
d_gene: -; v_gene: TRBV7-8; j_gene: TRBJ2-5; abundance: few; CDR3aa: CASSPLNRETQYF; CDR3nt: TGTGCCAGCAGCCCCTTAAATCGGGAGACCCAGTACTTC
d_gene: -; v_gene: TRBV27; j_gene: TRBJ1-5; abundance: -; CDR3aa: CASRPGGGSNQPQHF; CDR3nt: TGTGCCAGCAGACCAGGCGGGGGGAGCAATCAGCCCCAGCATTTT
d_gene: -; v_gene: TRBV4-1; j_gene: TRBJ1-6; abundance: once; CDR3aa: CASSQGAGETGSPLHF; CDR3nt: TGCGCCAGCAGCCAAGGGGCAGGGGAAACGGGGTCACCCCTCCACTTT
d_gene: TRBD1; v_gene: TRBV28; j_gene: TRBJ1-2; abundance: -; CDR3aa: CASRSTGAGVYGYTF; CDR3nt: TGTGCCAGCAGATCGACAGGGGCTGGGGTCTATGGCTACACCTTC
d_gene: TRBD2; v_gene: TRBV29-1; j_gene: TRBJ2-6; abundance: -; CDR3aa: CSVSGGGAGANVLTF; CDR3nt: TGCAGCGTTTCCGGGGGAGGGGCTGGGGCCAACGTCCTGACTTTC
d_gene: -; v_gene: TRBV14; j_gene: TRBJ2-7; abundance: -; CDR3aa: CASSHSYEQYF; CDR3nt: TGTGCCAGCAGCCACTCTTACGAGCAGTACTTC
d_gene: TRBD2; v_gene: TRBV2; j_gene: TRBJ2-1; abundance: -; CDR3aa: CASNLSGNDNEQFF; CDR3nt: TGTGCCAGCAATCTTAGCGGGAATGACAATGAGCAGTTCTTC
d_gene: -; v_gene: TRBV2; j_gene: TRBJ2-7; abundance: -; CDR3aa: CASSVLGAREQYF; CDR3nt: TGTGCCAGCAGTGTGCTAGGGGCGAGAGAGCAGTACTTC
d_gene: -; v_gene: TRBV7-6; j_gene: TRBJ2-7; abundance: -; CDR3aa: CASGPQAGASYEQYF; CDR3nt: TGTGCCAGCGGCCCCCAGGCGGGGGCCTCCTACGAGCAGTACTTC
d_gene: -; v_gene: TRBV18; j_gene: TRBJ2-7; abundance: -; CDR3aa: CASSPPVPGEQYF; CDR3nt: TGTGCCAGCTCACCACCGGTCCCGGGGGAGCAGTACTTC
d_gene: TRBD2; v_gene: TRBV28; j_gene: TRBJ2-1; abundance: few; CDR3aa: CASRKGLANEQFF; CDR3nt: TGTGCCAGCAGAAAAGGACTAGCAAATGAGCAGTTCTTC
d_gene: TRBD1; v_gene: TRBV28; j_gene: TRBJ2-7; abundance: few; CDR3aa: CASNARDRGVEQYF; CDR3nt: TGTGCCAGCAACGCTAGGGACAGGGGTGTGGAGCAGTACTTC
d_gene: TRBD1; v_gene: TRBV7-2; j_gene: TRBJ1-5; abundance: -; CDR3aa: CASSLESGGSQPQHF; CDR3nt: TGTGCCAGCAGCTTAGAGTCAGGGGGAAGTCAGCCCCAGCATTTT
d_gene: -; v_gene: TRBV2; j_gene: TRBJ2-5; abundance: -; CDR3aa: CASSDLGLETQYF; CDR3nt: TGTGCCAGCAGCGACCTTGGGCTAGAGACCCAGTACTTC
d_gene: TRBD2; v_gene: TRBV7-9; j_gene: TRBJ2-5; abundance: -; CDR3aa: CASSLAGGPGETQYF; CDR3nt: TGTGCCAGCAGCCTAGCGGGCGGCCCAGGGGAGACCCAGTACTTC
d_gene: -; v_gene: TRBV19; j_gene: TRBJ1-5; abundance: -; CDR3aa: CAIQGYQPQHF; CDR3nt: TGTGCCATACAGGGATACCAGCCCCAGCATTTT
d_gene: TRBD1; v_gene: TRBV6-5; j_gene: TRBJ1-1; abundance: once; CDR3aa: CASSWGTGGQNTEAFF; CDR3nt: TGTGCCAGCAGTTGGGGGACAGGGGGCCAGAACACTGAAGCTTTCTTT
d_gene: -; v_gene: TRBV7-9; j_gene: TRBJ1-4; abundance: -; CDR3aa: CASSPKEKLFF; CDR3nt: TGTGCCAGCAGCCCTAAGGAAAAACTGTTTTTT
d_gene: TRBD1; v_gene: TRBV29-1; j_gene: TRBJ2-7; abundance: -; CDR3aa: CSVEDADRPTYEQYF; CDR3nt: TGCAGCGTTGAAGACGCGGACAGGCCTACCTACGAGCAGTACTTC
d_gene: -; v_gene: TRBV11-1; j_gene: TRBJ2-7; abundance: once; CDR3aa: CASTSVGPPTGEHF; CDR3nt: TGTGCCAGCACCAGTGTCGGGCCGCCGACAGGCGAGCACTTC
d_gene: -; v_gene: TRBV2; j_gene: TRBJ2-7; abundance: -; CDR3aa: CAQRRGSSSYEQYF; CDR3nt: TGTGCCCAACGGAGGGGTTCTAGCTCCTACGAGCAGTACTTC
d_gene: TRBD2; v_gene: TRBV10-3; j_gene: TRBJ2-3; abundance: -; CDR3aa: CAISEDAGEADTQYF; CDR3nt: TGTGCCATCAGTGAAGATGCGGGAGAGGCAGATACGCAGTATTTT
d_gene: -; v_gene: TRBV12-2; j_gene: TRBJ2-3; abundance: -; CDR3aa: CASPCIGTGLCTDTQYF; CDR3nt: TGTGCAAGTCCCTGTATCGGGACAGGACTTTGCACAGATACGCAGTATTTT
d_gene: -; v_gene: TRBV7-9; j_gene: TRBJ2-7; abundance: once; CDR3aa: CASSLSYEQYF; CDR3nt: TGTGCCAGCAGCTTGAGCTACGAGCAGTACTTC
d_gene: TRBD1; v_gene: TRBV5-1; j_gene: TRBJ1-1; abundance: -; CDR3aa: CASSYYDRVTEAFF; CDR3nt: TGCGCCAGCAGCTACTACGACAGGGTCACTGAAGCTTTCTTT
d_gene: -; v_gene: TRBV18; j_gene: TRBJ2-7; abundance: -; CDR3aa: CASSITGPYEQYF; CDR3nt: TGTGCCAGCTCAATAACAGGGCCCTACGAGCAGTACTTC
d_gene: -; v_gene: TRBV19; j_gene: TRBJ1-3; abundance: -; CDR3aa: CASQDGSSGNTIYF; CDR3nt: TGTGCCAGCCAGGACGGGAGCTCTGGAAACACCATATATTTT
d_gene: TRBD1; v_gene: TRBV6-6; j_gene: TRBJ1-5; abundance: -; CDR3aa: CASSDRGGNQPQHF; CDR3nt: TGTGCCAGCAGTGACAGGGGGGGGAATCAGCCCCAGCATTTT
d_gene: -; v_gene: TRBV29-1; j_gene: TRBJ2-7; abundance: -; CDR3aa: CSVYVSSSYEQYF; CDR3nt: TGCAGCGTTTACGTCAGTAGCTCCTACGAGCAATACTTC
d_gene: -; v_gene: TRBV7-2; j_gene: TRBJ2-6; abundance: -; CDR3aa: CASSFQGPGHSGANVLTF; CDR3nt: TGTGCCAGCAGCTTCCAAGGTCCTGGGCACTCTGGGGCCAACGTCCTGACTTTC
d_gene: TRBD2; v_gene: TRBV2; j_gene: TRBJ2-1; abundance: -; CDR3aa: CASTRWASGDNEQFF; CDR3nt: TGTGCCAGCACCCGATGGGCTAGCGGGGACAATGAGCAGTTCTTC
d_gene: -; v_gene: TRBV19; j_gene: TRBJ1-3; abundance: -; CDR3aa: CASSSEYSGNTIYF; CDR3nt: TGTGCCAGTAGTAGCGAGTACTCTGGAAACACCATATATTTT
d_gene: TRBD2; v_gene: TRBV6-5; j_gene: TRBJ2-1; abundance: few; CDR3aa: CASSPGLQNNEQFF; CDR3nt: TGTGCCAGCAGCCCGGGACTACAAAACAATGAGCAGTTCTTC
d_gene: TRBD2; v_gene: TRBV9; j_gene: TRBJ2-7; abundance: -; CDR3aa: CASSVAPSGDEQYF; CDR3nt: TGTGCCAGCAGCGTCGCCCCCAGCGGGGACGAGCAGTACTTC
d_gene: TRBD2; v_gene: TRBV15; j_gene: TRBJ2-7; abundance: -; CDR3aa: CATSRDKGSSGTYEQYF; CDR3nt: TGTGCCACCAGCAGAGATAAGGGGAGTAGCGGGACCTACGAGCAGTACTTC
d_gene: -; v_gene: TRBV14; j_gene: TRBJ2-7; abundance: -; CDR3aa: CASSQDLPYEQYF; CDR3nt: TGTGCCAGCAGCCAAGATCTACCCTACGAGCAGTACTTC